The 5 T cell receptor beta chains presented below share a single source sample, sequenced in a study of blood T cells in healthy people across ages. Sample-barcoded 5' priming and a J-beta primer mix drove a second PCR of 7 to 11 cycles. From the 5' RACE reads, TCRdb called clonotypes with MiXCR, one entry per CDR3 protein. This repertoire shows approximately 1.5 million distinct CDR3 sequences, around 40% found once; its top ten account for more than 4%. Sequencing was done on a sample of blood. The receptors come from a woman between 18 and 29 years old in good health.

The chain recombines TRBV6-6 with TRBJ2-7, with D possibly being TRBD1 or TRBD2 (5 bases each). Trimming took 6 bases from V and 4 from J, leaving 19 bases between them. The CDR3 consists of 15 residues. CDR1 is MNHNY and CDR2 is SVGAGI in the germline V gene (reference sequence). The CDR3 coding sequence is TGTGCCAGCAGCCCCCAAGGGGTGGGAGCGTACGAGCAGTACTTC. As protein: CASSPQGVGAYEQYF.

The chain employs TRBV9 and TRBJ1-1; D unresolved. The CDR3 has 13 amino acids. Trimming took off 4 bases at V and 7 bases at J, with 14 bases between the two ends. Germline CDR1 reads SGDLS; CDR2 reads YYNGEE. The CDR3 here is CASSPSHRDEAFF. The DNA of the CDR3 is TGTGCCAGCAGCCCATCCCACCGGGATGAAGCTTTCTTT.

The chain uses TRBV7-9 and TRBJ1-1, with a weak D call TRBD1 (5 bases). This CDR3 has 16 amino acids. Trimming removed 5 bases at V and 0 bases at J, with 16 bases between. Germline V gene sequence: CDR1 SEHNR, CDR2 FQNEAQ (reference sequence). The CDR3 bases are TGTGCCAGCAGCCGAAATTGGGACCAGTTGAACACTGAAGCTTTCTTT. Amino acid sequence: CASSRNWDQLNTEAFF.

The chain combines TRBV6-2 or TRBV6-3 with TRBJ2-1; TRBD2 matches at 14 bases. The J call may be in error: the DNA end matches TRBJ2-7 better. This CDR3 is built from 19 residues. CDR1 is MNHEY and CDR2 is SVGEGT in the germline V gene. The CDR3 nucleotides read TGTGCCAGCAGCGGACTAGCGGGGGGTAAACTCAGCTCCTACAATGAGCAGTACTTC. The encoded protein is CASSGLAGGKLSSYNEQYF.

This chain links TRBV28 with TRBJ2-1, with 13 bases aligning to TRBD2. In germline, CDR1 is MDHEN, CDR2 SYDVKM. J lost 8 bases, V lost 5 bases, and 12 bases had no gene match. The CDR3 runs to 17 residues. The CDR3 bases are TGTGCCAGCAGTAGACAACGGACTAGCGGGAGTTGGGATGAGCAGTTCTTC. This sequence encodes CASSRQRTSGSWDEQFF.